The next 21 T cell receptor beta chains were all read from a single sample in a study of blood T cells in healthy people across ages. Using a J-beta primer mix together with a sample-barcoded 5' primer, a second PCR was run for about 6 to 12 cycles. In TCRdb, the 5' RACE reads were re-called with MiXCR into one record per CDR3 protein. The sample yields hundreds of thousands of distinct CDR3 sequences, about 28% seen once. Sequenced input: blood. The source is a woman aged 80 or older in good health.

There are many counts of this clonotype. The rearrangement joins TRBV10-3 to TRBJ2-2, with D maybe TRBD2 (7 bases). This CDR3 contains 16 residues. V shed 8 bases and J shed 4 bases, with 20 bases lying between them. The germline V gene has CDR1 ENHRY and CDR2 SYGVKD. CDR3 in DNA: TGTGCCATCGGGAGGGGGGGGTCGTCGTCCACCGGGGAGCTGTTTTTT. It encodes CAIGRGGSSSTGELFF.

The rearrangement links TRBV27 to TRBJ1-5; 7 nucleotides align to TRBD1. Trimming at V came to 0 bases and at J to 7 bases, leaving 9 bases not matched to a gene. The germline CDR1 and CDR2 sequences are MNHEY and SMNVEV (reference sequence). The CDR3 length is 16 residues. The CDR3 reads CASSLSLTGGGQPQHF. DNA of the CDR3: TGTGCCAGCAGTTTATCCCTGACAGGAGGGGGCCAGCCCCAGCATTTT.

The gene calls are TRBV20-1 and TRBJ1-1; D is uncertain. There are 12 residues in the CDR3. Trimming stripped 4 bases from V and 1 base from J, with 7 bases between. Looked up from germline, CDR1 is DFQATT and CDR2 is SNEGSKA (reference sequence). This chain's CDR3 is CSAIGPNTEAFF. The CDR3 DNA is TGCAGTGCTATTGGGCCGAACACTGAAGCTTTCTTT.

The gene calls are TRBV27 and TRBJ2-4; 7 bases agree with TRBD2. The germline gives CDR1 MNHEY, CDR2 SMNVEV (reference sequence). J was trimmed by 13 bases and V by 6 bases; bases with no gene match: 9. The CDR3 is 12 amino acids. CDR3 nucleotides: TGTGCCAGCAGCCCGGGGGGTACGGGGCAGTACTTC. Amino acids: CASSPGGTGQYF.

The CDR3 loop is CASIPSQGGGSPLHF. DNA for the CDR3: TGTGCCAGCATTCCCTCACAGGGGGGTGGTTCACCCCTCCACTTT. The chain carries TRBV28 and TRBJ1-6, with 8 bases lining up with TRBD1. Germline loops: CDR1 MDHEN, CDR2 SYDVKM. The junction had 11 bases not matched to a gene; V was cut back by 7 bases and J by 9 bases. This CDR3 contains 15 residues.

The gene calls are TRBV20-1 and TRBJ2-4; 10 positions agree with TRBD2. Judging by the DNA end, TRBJ2-7 fits better; the J call may be wrong. This CDR3 is 15 amino acids long. The germline CDR1 and CDR2 sequences are DFQATT and SNEGSKA (reference sequence). CDR3 sequence reads: CSAPTGTSVACEQYF. The CDR3 DNA follows: TGCAGTGCTCCCACCGGGACTAGCGTTGCCTGCGAGCAGTACTTC.

This clonotype was seen many times. This chain uses TRBV7-3 with TRBJ2-7; TRBD1 agrees at 9 bases. CDR3 length equals 16 residues. V lost 1 base, J lost 4 bases, and 8 bases stayed unmatched. Germline CDR1 reads SGHTA; CDR2 reads FQGTGA. This CDR3 is CASSLNAGTGTYEQYF. As DNA, the CDR3 is TGTGCCAGCAGCTTAAACGCCGGGACAGGGACATACGAGCAGTACTTC.

Ten or more counts support this clonotype. The chain links TRBV9 to TRBJ2-7; D remains ambiguous. The CDR3 extends over 13 amino acids. Germline CDR1 SGDLS, CDR2 YYNGEE. The germline V and J ends were trimmed by 4 bases and 3 bases, with 11 bases remaining between them. Here the CDR3 reads CASSPSPLYEQYF. The CDR3, as DNA: TGTGCCAGCAGCCCATCCCCCCTCTACGAGCAGTACTTC.

The table lists this clonotype with many counts. This chain uses TRBV18 with TRBJ2-1, with D unresolved. The V end lost 3 bases, the J end lost 7 bases, and 7 bases lay between the germline ends. The CDR3 has 12 residues. Germline V gene lookup returns CDR1 KGHSH and CDR2 LQKENI. The CDR3 DNA reads as TGTGCCAGCTCACCGGCCTTAAATGAGCAGTTCTTC. This encodes CASSPALNEQFF.

The chain recombines TRBV29-1 with TRBJ2-3; the D gene is possibly TRBD1 (6 bases). Germline CDR1 and CDR2: SQVTM and ANQGSEA. The germline V and J ends were trimmed by 5 bases and 4 bases, with 13 bases remaining between them. This CDR3 has 13 amino acids. The CDR3 reads CSVSTKGADTQYF. The CDR3 DNA sequence: TGCAGCGTTTCAACGAAGGGGGCAGATACGCAGTATTTT.

With respect to this clonotype: Given a much more abundant clone one base away, this may be a read error. The J gene is TRBJ2-7, the V gene TRBV6-5, with D tentatively TRBD1 or TRBD2 (5 bases each). Germline CDR1 and CDR2: MNHEY and SVGAGI. Trimming stripped 4 bases from V and 2 bases from J, with 21 bases between. This CDR3 is 17 amino acids long. The DNA for the CDR3 is TGTGCCAGCAGTTCCGTGGGTACAGGACTCCTTACCTACGAGCAGTACTTC. As protein: CASSSVGTGLLTYEQYF.

This chain connects TRBV3-1 to TRBJ2-1, with D possibly TRBD2 on 7 matching bases. This CDR3 comprises 15 residues. Germline CDR1 and CDR2: LGHDT and YNNKEL (reference sequence). V was cut by 5 bases and J by 6 bases, with 17 bases left in between. CDR3 nucleotides: TGTGCCAGCAGCAAGGCGGGGGCCCAATTCAATGAGCAGTTCTTC. It encodes CASSKAGAQFNEQFF.

The J gene is TRBJ1-2, the V gene TRBV5-6, with 10 bases matching TRBD1. This CDR3 spans 13 amino acids. V shed 2 bases and J 13 bases; nucleotides not matched to a gene: 8. The germline V gene has CDR1 SGHDT and CDR2 YYEEEE. Written as DNA, the CDR3 is TGTGCCAGCAGCTTTGCTGGACAGGGGGTCCCCACCTTC. Translating gives CASSFAGQGVPTF.

Points on this clonotype: The junction does not match germline at one end; this may be a read error. The chain is built from TRBV4-1 and TRBJ1-1; D might be TRBD1 (5 bases). CDR3 length equals 14 residues. The germline V gene has CDR1 MGHRA and CDR2 YSYEKL. The CDR3 DNA follows: TGCGCCAGCAGCCAAGGGGGCCTAAACATTGAAGCTTTCTTT. Translating it yields CASSQGGLNIEAFF.

This clonotype was observed many times. The rearrangement joins TRBV5-6 to TRBJ2-1; D remains ambiguous. This CDR3 contains 15 residues. V shed 0 bases and J shed 0 bases, with 7 bases lying between them. CDR1 and CDR2 from the germline V gene are SGHDT and YYEEEE. DNA of the CDR3: TGTGCCAGCAGCTTGGCGGGCCTCTCCTACAATGAGCAGTTCTTC. It is translated as CASSLAGLSYNEQFF.

This clonotype was observed many times. J is TRBJ2-7 and V is TRBV20-1, with D possibly matching TRBD2 (7 bases). Germline V lookup: CDR1 DFQATT, CDR2 SNEGSKA (reference sequence). V was clipped by 6 bases and J by 3 bases, with 18 bases between them. The CDR3 runs 14 residues. The CDR3 spells CSALRGGRVYEQYF. In DNA, the CDR3 is TGCAGTGCCCTAAGGGGGGGGCGGGTCTACGAGCAGTACTTC.

This clonotype was detected a few times. Being one base from a much bigger clone, this may be a read error. The chain links TRBV4-2 to TRBJ2-1, with 10 bases fitting TRBD1. CDR3 size: 16 residues. Germline V lookup: CDR1 LGHNA, CDR2 YNFKEQ. With 4 bases clipped from V and 9 bases from J, the junction kept 12 bases outside the gene matches. The CDR3 reads CASSRDPGQGFSEQFF. In DNA, the CDR3 is TGTGCCAGCAGCCGAGATCCGGGACAGGGGTTTAGTGAGCAGTTCTTC.

Points on this clonotype: A read error may be the cause here, since a much bigger clone is one base away. The chain joins TRBV7-2 to TRBJ2-7, with TRBD1 as a possible D gene (6 bases). The CDR3 has 13 amino acids. Germline V lookup: CDR1 SGHTA, CDR2 FQGNSA. The CDR3 loop reads CAGSLSQGIEQYF. As DNA, the CDR3 is TGTGCCGGCAGCTTATCACAGGGCATCGAGCAGTACTTC.

The chain combines TRBV20-1 with TRBJ2-1; 9 nucleotides align to TRBD2. Germline V gene lookup returns CDR1 DFQATT and CDR2 SNEGSKA (reference sequence). V shed 6 bases and J 5 bases; nucleotides not matched to a gene: 11. This CDR3 comprises 15 residues. The CDR3 sequence is CSAPGWAGGNNEQFF. CDR3 in DNA: TGCAGTGCCCCCGGTTGGGCGGGAGGGAACAATGAGCAGTTCTTC.

Remarks on this clonotype: A much larger clonotype is one base distant, so this may be a read error. The rearrangement joins TRBV10-3 to TRBJ2-5, with 14 bases lining up with TRBD2. CDR1 and CDR2 from the germline V gene are ENHRY and SYGVKD. This CDR3 comprises 14 residues. The CDR3 region is CATGTSGGQEAQYF. The CDR3 nucleotides read TGTGCCACGGGGACTAGCGGGGGTCAAGAGGCCCAGTACTTC.

This clonotype came up many times. A junction boundary mismatches the germline segment, possibly from a read error. The rearrangement uses TRBV15 and TRBJ2-7; D call uncertain. There are 15 residues in the CDR3. Germline V gene data show CDR1 as LNHNV and CDR2 as YYDKDF (reference sequence). This chain's CDR3 is CATSGEAWSLYEQYF. The CDR3 DNA reads TGTGCCACCAGCGGAGAGGCTTGGTCTCTCTACGAGCAGTACTTC.